This T cell receptor beta chain emerged from a study of T-cell reconstitution after alpha-beta-depleted transplantation in children. CDR3 length equals 19 residues. Germline CDR1 and CDR2: GTSNPN and SVGIG (reference sequence). Trimming removed 0 bases at V and 0 bases at J, with 22 bases between. Construction of the TCRbeta library involved unique molecular identifiers. MiXCR, applied by TCRdb to the PCR reads, yields one record per CDR3 protein. This sample has a few hundred thousand distinct CDR3 sequences, with about 17% found just once. This clonotype appeared a few times. The chain joins TRBV30 to TRBJ2-3; weak D call: TRBD2 (6 bases). The input for sequencing was PBMCs from the stem cell graft donor, taken from the stem cell graft. This TCR was sampled from a human donor who donated a stem cell graft to a child with acute lymphoblastic leukemia. This CDR3 is CAWSVPYLWGRTSTDTQYF. For the CDR3, the DNA is TGTGCCTGGAGTGTACCCTACCTCTGGGGGAGGACAAGCACAGATACGCAGTATTTT.